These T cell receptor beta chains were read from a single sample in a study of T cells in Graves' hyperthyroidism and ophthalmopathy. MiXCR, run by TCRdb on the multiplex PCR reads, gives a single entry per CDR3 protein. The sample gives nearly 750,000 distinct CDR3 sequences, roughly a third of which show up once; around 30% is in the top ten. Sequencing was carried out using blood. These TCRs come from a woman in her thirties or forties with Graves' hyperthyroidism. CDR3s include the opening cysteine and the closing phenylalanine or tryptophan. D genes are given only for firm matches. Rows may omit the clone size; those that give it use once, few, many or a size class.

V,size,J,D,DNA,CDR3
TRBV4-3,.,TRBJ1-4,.,TGCGCCAGCAGCCAAGGAAGCACAGCTAATGAAAAACTGTTTTTT,CASSQGSTANEKLFF
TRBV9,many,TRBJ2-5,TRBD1,TGTGCCAGCAGCACCCAGACAGGGCCGGAGACCCAGTACTTC,CASSTQTGPETQYF
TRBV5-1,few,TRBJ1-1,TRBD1,TGCGCCAGCAGCACCGGACAGGGAATGAGGTTAGACACTGAAGCTTTCTTT,CASSTGQGMRLDTEAFF
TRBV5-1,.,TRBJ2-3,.,TGCGCCAGCAGCTTGAAATTTCCCGCGGATACGCAGTATTTT,CASSLKFPADTQYF
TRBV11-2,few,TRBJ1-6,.,TGCGCCAGCAGCCAAGTACCCATAAATTCACCCCTCCACTTT,CASSQVPINSPLHF
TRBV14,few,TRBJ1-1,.,TGTGCCAGCAACCAAGCCTTGGGGGTAACCACTGAAGCTTTCTTT,CASNQALGVTTEAFF
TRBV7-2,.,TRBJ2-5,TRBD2,TGTGCCAGCAGCACCAAACTAGCGGGAGGGGAAGAGACCCAGTACTTC,CASSTKLAGGEETQYF
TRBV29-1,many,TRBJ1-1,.,TGCAGCGTTGAGGCGTACACTGAAGCTTTCTTT,CSVEAYTEAFF
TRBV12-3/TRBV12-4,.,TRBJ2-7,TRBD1,TGTGCCAGCGGCCGGCGGGGACAGGGGAGGACCTACGAGCAGTACTTC,CASGRRGQGRTYEQYF
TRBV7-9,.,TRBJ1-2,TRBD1,TGTGCCAGCAGCCCCCGGACAGGGAAACACTATGGCTACACCTTC,CASSPRTGKHYGYTF
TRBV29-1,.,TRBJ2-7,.,TGCAGCGTTGACTGGGGGGTCGAGCAGTACTTC,CSVDWGVEQYF
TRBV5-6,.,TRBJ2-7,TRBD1,TGTGCCAGCAGCTTTACAGGGGGAATCTCCTACGAGCAGTACTTC,CASSFTGGISYEQYF
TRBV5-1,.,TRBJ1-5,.,TGCGCCAGCAGGGCAGGGTCGGGTAATAGCAATCAGCCCCAGCATTTT,CASRAGSGNSNQPQHF
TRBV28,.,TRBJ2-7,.,TGTGCCAGCAGTCCTCCCCCTGGGACCGTCCGCTACGAGCAGTACTTC,CASSPPPGTVRYEQYF
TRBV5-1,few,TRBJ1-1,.,TGTGCCAGCAGCTCCGCGGGGTGGGCTGAAGCTTTCTTT,CASSSAGWAEAFF
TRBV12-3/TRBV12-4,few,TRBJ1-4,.,TGTGCCAGCAGTCCCCCGGGAGGGCCGACTAATGAAAAACTGTTTTTT,CASSPPGGPTNEKLFF
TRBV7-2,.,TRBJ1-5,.,TGTGCCGGCAGCTTGGCCGTCGGGGCAGCTCAGCCCCAGCATTTT,CAGSLAVGAAQPQHF
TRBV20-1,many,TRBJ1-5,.,TGCAGTGCTAGTTACGGAAATCAGCCCCAGCATTTT,CSASYGNQPQHF
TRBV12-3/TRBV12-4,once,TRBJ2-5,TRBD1,TGTGCCAGCATCCCAGGGACAGGGGGTGGGGAGACCCAGTACTTC,CASIPGTGGGETQYF
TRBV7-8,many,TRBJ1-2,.,TGTGCCAGCATTCCTGGGGATGGCTACACCTTC,CASIPGDGYTF